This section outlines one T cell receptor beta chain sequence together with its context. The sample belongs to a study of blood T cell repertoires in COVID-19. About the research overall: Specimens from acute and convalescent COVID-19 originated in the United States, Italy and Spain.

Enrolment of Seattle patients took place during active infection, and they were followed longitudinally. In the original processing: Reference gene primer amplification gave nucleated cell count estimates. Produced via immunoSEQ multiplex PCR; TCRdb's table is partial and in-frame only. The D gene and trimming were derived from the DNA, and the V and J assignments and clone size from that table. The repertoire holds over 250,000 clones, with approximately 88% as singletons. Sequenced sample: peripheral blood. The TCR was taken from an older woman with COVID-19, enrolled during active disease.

CDR3 sequence: CATIDTEAFF. The CDR3 DNA follows: TGTGCCACAATAGACACTGAAGCTTTCTTT. The chain is built from TRBV19 and TRBJ1-1; no clear D. With 10 bases removed from V and 3 bases from J, the gap between germline ends came to 6 bases. The CDR3 sequence is 10 residues long. Germline CDR1 reads LNHDA; CDR2 reads SQIVND (reference sequence).